The 10 T cell receptor beta chains listed next were all sequenced from one sample in a study of PD-L1 blockade in urothelial cancer. Only in-frame clones appear in the TCRdb table, and some are missing; sequencing was by immunoSEQ multiplex PCR. Of 45,000 or so clones in the sample, 80% to 85% were seen once. The time point here: pretreatment peripheral blood. Material: PBMCs, obtained around atezolizumab (anti-PD-L1) treatment. The source of these receptors is a man aged 50 to 60 with urothelial cancer.

The chain couples TRBV7-2 to TRBJ1-4; 8 bases agree with TRBD1. V was pared by 3 bases and J by 7 bases, with 4 bases of the junction left unmatched. The germline V gene has CDR1 SGHTA and CDR2 FQGNSA. CDR3 length: 14 residues. The CDR3 region has the DNA TGTGCCAGCAGCTTCCGACAGGGGCCTGAAAAACTGTTTTTT. Protein product: CASSFRQGPEKLFF.

The chain links TRBV6-6 to TRBJ2-7; TRBD1 aligns across 8 bases. Germline V CDR1 and CDR2: MNHNY, SVGAGI (reference sequence). The CDR3 loop spans 14 amino acids. Germline trimming cut 5 bases from V and 7 bases from J; bases unmatched to any gene: 10. CDR3 protein: CASSPGSRGQEQYV. The DNA of the CDR3 is TGTGCCAGCAGTCCGGGTTCCAGGGGGCAAGAGCAGTACGTC.

The chain joins TRBV5-1 to TRBJ2-1; D possibly corresponds to TRBD2 (5 bases). Trimming stripped 4 bases from V and 7 bases from J, with 15 bases between. This CDR3 has 14 amino acids. Looked up from germline, CDR1 is SGHRS and CDR2 is YFSETQ. The CDR3 sequence is CASSTRGGGNEQFF. As DNA, the CDR3 is TGCGCCAGCAGCACTCGTGGAGGTGGGAATGAGCAGTTCTTC.

The chain joins TRBV6-5 to TRBJ1-4; maybe TRBD1 (5 bases). CDR1 MNHEY and CDR2 SVGAGI come from the germline V gene. Trimming removed 5 bases from V and 7 bases from J, with 5 bases in between. The CDR3 sequence is 11 residues long. Here the CDR3 DNA reads TGTGCCAGCAGTAGGGGTGAAAAACTGTTTTTT. As protein: CASSRGEKLFF.

The rearrangement joins TRBV5-5 to TRBJ1-5; 8 bases align to TRBD1. The CDR3 covers 16 residues. V trimming: 4 bases; J trimming: 7 bases; junction bases outside the gene matches: 13. Germline V gene lookup returns CDR1 SGHKS and CDR2 YYEKEE (reference sequence). The chain's CDR3 is CASSGGVGRGRQPQHF. The DNA for the CDR3 is TGTGCCAGCAGCGGGGGGGTAGGCAGGGGGCGGCAGCCCCAGCATTTT. The variable domain in full, completed from reference TRBV5-5 and TRBJ1-5, reads DAGVTQSPTHLIKTRGQQVTLRCSPISGHKSVSWYQQVLGQGPQFIFQYYEKEERGRGNFPDRFSARQFPNYSSELNVNALLLGDSALYLCASSGGVGRGRQPQHFGDGTRLSIL.

The J gene is TRBJ2-1, the V gene TRBV6-1; D possibly corresponds to TRBD2 (5 bases). CDR1 and CDR2 (germline): MNHNS, SASEGT. The CDR3 contains 12 residues. V lost 7 bases and J 10 bases, leaving 14 bases between the germline ends. The CDR3 loop reads CASTPSRGEQFF. The DNA of the CDR3 is TGTGCCAGCACCCCCTCACGGGGAGAGCAGTTCTTC.

As for this clone: One junction end disagrees with the germline gene, perhaps due to a read error. The chain recombines TRBV5-1 with TRBJ2-7, with D possibly TRBD1 on 5 matching bases. Germline CDR1 is SGHRS and CDR2 is YFSETQ. The CDR3 sequence is 14 residues long. CDR3 sequence reads: CASSLAGFSPEKYF. The CDR3 DNA reads as TGCGCCAGCAGCTTGGCAGGGTTTAGCCCCGAGAAGTACTTC.

The rearrangement joins TRBV20-1 to TRBJ1-2; a weak D match, TRBD1 (5 bases). The CDR3 sequence is 11 residues long. From germline, CDR1 is DFQATT and CDR2 SNEGSKA (reference sequence). Trimming left V 5 bases short and J 7 bases short, with 11 bases between. CDR3 sequence reads: CSAARGSGYTF. CDR3 DNA sequence: TGCAGTGCTGCCCGGGGGTCTGGCTACACCTTC.

The chain combines TRBV5-6 with TRBJ1-2, with D possibly being TRBD1 (6 bases). Germline CDR1 is SGHDT and CDR2 is YYEEEE. The CDR3 contains 13 residues. The germline V and J ends were trimmed by 4 bases and 4 bases, with 11 bases remaining between them. The CDR3 is CASSAGQLYGYTF. CDR3 nucleotides: TGTGCCAGCAGCGCCGGACAGCTCTATGGCTACACCTTC.

This sequence joins TRBV19 and TRBJ2-7, with 8 bases identical to TRBD2. The V gene end was trimmed by 5 bases and the J gene end by 3 bases; junction bases not matched to a gene: 6. The CDR3 covers 14 residues. The germline V gene encodes CDR1 LNHDA and CDR2 SQIVND (reference sequence). The CDR3 region has the DNA TGTGCCAGTAGTCCGTCGGGACTAGACTACGAGCAGTACTTC. Translation gives CASSPSGLDYEQYF.